A single sample is the source of the 11 T cell receptor beta chains below, sequenced in a study of graft-versus-host responses after intestinal transplantation. Method: immunoSEQ multiplex PCR; TCRdb's copy keeps in-frame clones and lacks some. The data contain 90,000 to 120,000 clones, roughly 86% of them singletons. The antigens these receptors bind are not known. Sequenced material: unstimulated CD4+ T cells sorted from spleen or lymph node cells, taken before transplant. These receptors came from a human donor who was the organ donor for an intestinal transplant.

V usage is TRBV18 and J usage is TRBJ2-5; no definite D call. This CDR3 is built from 15 residues. Germline V lookup: CDR1 KGHSH, CDR2 LQKENI. V was clipped by 3 bases and J by 5 bases, with 16 bases between them. The CDR3 here is CASSPGTAPRETQYF. CDR3 nucleotide sequence: TGTGCCAGCTCACCGGGAACGGCCCCTCGGGAGACCCAGTACTTC. The whole variable domain, filled in from reference TRBV18 and TRBJ2-5, reads NAGVMQNPRHLVRRRGQEARLRCSPMKGHSHVYWYRQLPEEGLKFMVYLQKENIIDESGMPKERFSAEFPKEGPSILRIQQVVRGDSAAYFCASSPGTAPRETQYFGPGTRLLVL.

The chain combines TRBV10-1 with TRBJ1-2, with D possibly matching TRBD1 (6 bases). V was shortened by 10 bases and J by 2 bases, with 11 bases between the two germline ends. Looked up from germline, CDR1 is WNHNN and CDR2 is SYGVQD (reference sequence). This CDR3 is 12 amino acids long. This chain's CDR3 is CATRDKNYGYTF. The CDR3 coding sequence is TGCGCCACCCGGGACAAGAACTATGGCTACACCTTC.

The chain combines TRBV5-4 with TRBJ2-6; D unclear. Germline V gives CDR1 SGHNT, CDR2 YYREEE (reference sequence). Trimming removed 3 bases at V and 1 base at J, with 14 bases between. This CDR3 has 17 residues. The CDR3 here is CASSSPYYRSGANVLTF. CDR3 sequence (DNA): TGTGCCAGCAGCTCTCCTTATTACCGTTCTGGGGCCAACGTCCTGACTTTC.

The chain is built from TRBV7-2 and TRBJ1-2; possibly TRBD1 for D (5 bases). Trimming cost V 5 bases and J 7 bases, with 20 bases left between them. The CDR3 consists of 15 residues. Per germline, CDR1 SGHTA and CDR2 FQGNSA. The CDR3 reads CASSPRQTWGGGYTF. CDR3 DNA: TGTGCCAGCAGCCCACGACAGACTTGGGGGGGTGGCTACACCTTC.

This clone was counted a single time. The CDR3 sequence is CASSSPGQGNTEAFF. In DNA, the CDR3 is TGTGCCAGCAGTTCCCCGGGACAGGGGAACACTGAAGCTTTCTTT. The chain couples TRBV6-6 to TRBJ1-1; 9 bases agree with TRBD1. V was clipped by 4 bases and J by 1 base; unmatched bases: 4. Germline-derived CDR1 and CDR2 are MNHNY and SVGAGI (reference sequence). The CDR3 consists of 15 residues.

The chain recombines TRBV27 with TRBJ1-6; tentatively, D is TRBD1 (5 bases). The CDR3 is 16 residues long. The germline V gene encodes CDR1 MNHEY and CDR2 SMNVEV (reference sequence). V lost 3 bases and J 5 bases, leaving 14 bases between the germline ends. The CDR3 bases are TGTGCCAGCAGTTTCCTCGACAGCGTTAATAATTCACCCCTCCACTTT. This encodes CASSFLDSVNNSPLHF.

The J gene is TRBJ2-3, the V gene TRBV4-1, with 7 bases identical to TRBD2. V trimming: 6 bases; J trimming: 2 bases; junction bases outside the gene matches: 5. In germline, CDR1 is MGHRA, CDR2 YSYEKL. CDR3 length: 14 amino acids. The CDR3 coding sequence is TGCGCCAGCAGTCCGCGGGGGATCACAGATACGCAGTATTTT. This gives the protein CASSPRGITDTQYF.

The chain couples TRBV7-2 to TRBJ2-3, with D unclear. The V gene lost 1 base and the J gene lost 4 bases, with 6 bases spanning the gap. This CDR3 comprises 13 residues. Germline CDR1 reads SGHTA; CDR2 reads FQGNSA. CDR3 residues: CASSLGLSDTQYF. CDR3 DNA: TGTGCCAGCAGCTTAGGGTTGTCAGATACGCAGTATTTT.

The chain couples TRBV9 to TRBJ1-4; D possibly corresponds to TRBD1 (5 bases). Trimming stripped 3 bases from V and 7 bases from J, with 16 bases between. The CDR3 loop spans 15 amino acids. The germline CDR1 and CDR2 sequences are SGDLS and YYNGEE. CDR3 amino acids: CASSAGGTSSEKLFF. In nucleotides, the CDR3 is TGTGCCAGCAGCGCCGGCGGGACGTCGTCTGAAAAACTGTTTTTT.

The chain uses TRBV6-5 and TRBJ2-6, with D possibly being TRBD1 (5 bases). Trimming took 2 bases from V and 2 from J, leaving 7 bases between them. The CDR3 contains 15 residues. Germline assignment: CDR1 MNHEY and CDR2 SVGAGI. CDR3 DNA sequence: TGTGCCAGCAGTTACGAAGGGGCTGGGGCCAACGTCCTGACTTTC. Its protein product is CASSYEGAGANVLTF.

The gene calls are TRBV6-4 and TRBJ2-5, with a weak D call TRBD1 (6 bases). The J call is uncertain, as TRBJ2-7 better fits the DNA end. Per germline, CDR1 MRHNA and CDR2 SNTAGT. This CDR3 comprises 14 residues. This CDR3 is CASSEQQGSNEQYF. For the CDR3, the DNA is TGTGCCAGCAGTGAACAACAGGGTAGTAACGAGCAGTACTTC.